This T cell receptor (beta chain) was documented in a study of spatial heterogeneity in lung cancer. TCRdb re-called the 5' RACE reads with MiXCR, one entry per CDR3 protein. The sample contains thousands of distinct CDR3 sequences, about 20% of which appear only once. The CDR3 is made up of 11 amino acids. Germline-derived CDR1 and CDR2 are MNHEY and SVGEGT. The germline V and J ends were trimmed by 3 bases and 5 bases, with 5 bases remaining between them. Relative to its sample, this clonotype is medium-sized (0.01 to 0.1%). Regarding time point: sample taken at primary tumor resection. The sequenced material consisted of unsorted whole RNA from tumor, nontumor lung or frozen PBMC. The donors were 72 patients with non-small cell lung cancer that was early-stage and untreated.

This clonotype was obtained from a female donor with early-stage non-small cell lung cancer. This sequence joins TRBV6-2 or TRBV6-3 and TRBJ2-7, with D unclear. The sequences come from normal lung tissue next to the tumor, collected at surgery. The CDR3 region has the DNA TGTGCCAGCAGTTATTTCGACGAGCAGTACTTC. Protein sequence: CASSYFDEQYF.